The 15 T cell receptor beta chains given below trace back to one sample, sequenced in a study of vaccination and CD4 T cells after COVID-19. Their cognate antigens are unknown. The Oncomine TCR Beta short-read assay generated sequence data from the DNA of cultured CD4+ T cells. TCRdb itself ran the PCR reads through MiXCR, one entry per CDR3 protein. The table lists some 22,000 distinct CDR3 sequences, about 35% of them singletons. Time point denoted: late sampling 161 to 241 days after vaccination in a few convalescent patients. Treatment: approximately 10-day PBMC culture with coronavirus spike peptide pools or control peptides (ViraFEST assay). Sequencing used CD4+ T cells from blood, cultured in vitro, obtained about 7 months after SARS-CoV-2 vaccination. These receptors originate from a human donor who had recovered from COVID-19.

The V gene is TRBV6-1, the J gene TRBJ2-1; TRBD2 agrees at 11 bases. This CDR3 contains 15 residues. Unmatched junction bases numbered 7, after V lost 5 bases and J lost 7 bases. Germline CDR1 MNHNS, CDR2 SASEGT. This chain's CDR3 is CASSPIAGGPNEQFF. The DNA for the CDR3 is TGTGCCAGCAGTCCCATAGCGGGAGGGCCAAATGAGCAGTTCTTC.

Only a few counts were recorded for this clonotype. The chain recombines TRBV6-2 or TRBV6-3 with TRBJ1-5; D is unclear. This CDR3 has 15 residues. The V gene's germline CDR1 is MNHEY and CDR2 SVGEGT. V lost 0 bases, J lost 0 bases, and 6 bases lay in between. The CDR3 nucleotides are TGTGCCAGCAGTTACTCATACGCTAGCAATCAGCCCCAGCATTTT. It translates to CASSYSYASNQPQHF.

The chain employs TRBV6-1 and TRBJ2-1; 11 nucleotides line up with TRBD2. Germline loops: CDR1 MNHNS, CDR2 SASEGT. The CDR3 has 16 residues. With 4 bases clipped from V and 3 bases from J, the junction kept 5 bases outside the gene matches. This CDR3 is CASSVGLADFYNEQFF. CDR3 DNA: TGTGCCAGCAGTGTGGGACTAGCGGATTTCTACAATGAGCAGTTCTTC.

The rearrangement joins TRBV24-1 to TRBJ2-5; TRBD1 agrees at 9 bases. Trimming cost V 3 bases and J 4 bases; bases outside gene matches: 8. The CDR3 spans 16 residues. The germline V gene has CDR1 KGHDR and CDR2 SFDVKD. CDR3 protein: CATSDPGQGRLETQYF. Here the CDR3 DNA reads TGTGCCACCAGTGATCCCGGACAGGGGAGGTTAGAGACCCAGTACTTC.

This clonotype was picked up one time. In nucleotides, the CDR3 is TGTGCCATCAGTGAGTCTGGCAGAGGCAGGGGGAAGTATGGCTACACCTTC. This codes for CAISESGRGRGKYGYTF. The rearrangement links TRBV10-3 to TRBJ1-2, with TRBD1 matching over 7 bases. V lost 0 bases to trimming and J lost 5 bases; unmatched junction nucleotides: 12. Germline loops: CDR1 ENHRY, CDR2 SYGVKD. This CDR3 comprises 17 residues.

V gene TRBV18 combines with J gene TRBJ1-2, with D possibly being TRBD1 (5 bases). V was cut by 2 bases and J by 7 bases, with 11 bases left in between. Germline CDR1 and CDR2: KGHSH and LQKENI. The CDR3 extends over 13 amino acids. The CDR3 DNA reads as TGTGCCAGCTCACCAGGGGCGGGAGGTGGCTACACCTTC. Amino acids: CASSPGAGGGYTF.

This chain's CDR3 is CASSLFVGTRRYEQYF. The CDR3 nucleotides read TGTGCCAGCAGTTTATTTGTTGGGACTAGGCGTTACGAGCAGTACTTC. The chain combines TRBV27 with TRBJ2-7; 8 bases align to TRBD2. The CDR3 runs 16 residues. V gave up 1 base and J gave up 4 bases; unmatched junction bases: 9. Germline V CDR1 and CDR2: MNHEY, SMNVEV (reference sequence).

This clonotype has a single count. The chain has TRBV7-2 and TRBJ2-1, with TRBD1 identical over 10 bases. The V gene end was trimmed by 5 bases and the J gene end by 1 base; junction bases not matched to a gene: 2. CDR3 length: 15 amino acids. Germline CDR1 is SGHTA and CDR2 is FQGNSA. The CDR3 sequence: CASSPDRGSYNEQFF. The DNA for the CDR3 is TGTGCCAGCAGCCCGGACAGGGGGTCCTACAATGAGCAGTTCTTC. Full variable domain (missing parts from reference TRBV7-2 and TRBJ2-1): GAGVSQSPSNKVTEKGKDVELRCDPISGHTALYWYRQSLGQGLEFLIYFQGNSAPDKSGLPSDRFSAERTGGSVSTLTIQRTQQEDSAVYLCASSPDRGSYNEQFFGPGTRLTVL.

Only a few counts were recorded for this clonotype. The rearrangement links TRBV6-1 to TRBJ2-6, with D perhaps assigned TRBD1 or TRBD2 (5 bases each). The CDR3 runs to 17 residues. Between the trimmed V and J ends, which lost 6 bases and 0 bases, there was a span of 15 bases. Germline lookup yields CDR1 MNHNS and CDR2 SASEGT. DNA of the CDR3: TGTGCCAGCAGCACCGAGGGGATTCTCTCTGGGGCCAACGTCCTGACTTTC. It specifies CASSTEGILSGANVLTF.

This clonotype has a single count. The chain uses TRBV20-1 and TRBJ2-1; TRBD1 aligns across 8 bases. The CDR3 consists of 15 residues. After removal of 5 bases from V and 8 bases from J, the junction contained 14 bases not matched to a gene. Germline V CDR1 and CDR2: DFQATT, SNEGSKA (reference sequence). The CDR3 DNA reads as TGCAGTGCTCTGACAGGGGAATGGACTTACGATGAGCAGTTCTTC. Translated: CSALTGEWTYDEQFF.

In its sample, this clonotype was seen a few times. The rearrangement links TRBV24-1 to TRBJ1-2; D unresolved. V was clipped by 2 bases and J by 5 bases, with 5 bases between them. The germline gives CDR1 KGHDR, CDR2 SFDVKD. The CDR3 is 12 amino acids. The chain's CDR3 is CATSDWIYGYTF. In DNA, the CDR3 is TGTGCCACCAGTGATTGGATTTATGGCTACACCTTC.

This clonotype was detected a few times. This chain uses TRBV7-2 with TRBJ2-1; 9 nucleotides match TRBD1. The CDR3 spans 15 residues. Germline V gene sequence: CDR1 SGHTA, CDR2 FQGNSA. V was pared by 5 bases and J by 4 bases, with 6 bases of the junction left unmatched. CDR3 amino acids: CASSIGTGQYNEQFF. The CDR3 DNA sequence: TGTGCCAGCAGCATAGGGACAGGGCAATACAATGAGCAGTTCTTC. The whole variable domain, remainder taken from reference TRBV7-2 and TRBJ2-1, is GAGVSQSPSNKVTEKGKDVELRCDPISGHTALYWYRQSLGQGLEFLIYFQGNSAPDKSGLPSDRFSAERTGGSVSTLTIQRTQQEDSAVYLCASSIGTGQYNEQFFGPGTRLTVL.

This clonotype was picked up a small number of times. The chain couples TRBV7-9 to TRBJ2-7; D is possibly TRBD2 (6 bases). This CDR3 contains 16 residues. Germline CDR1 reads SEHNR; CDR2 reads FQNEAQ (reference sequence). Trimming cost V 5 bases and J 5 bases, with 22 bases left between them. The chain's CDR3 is CASSHTTGRKIDEQYF. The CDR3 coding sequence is TGTGCCAGCAGCCACACCACTGGGAGGAAGATCGACGAGCAGTACTTC. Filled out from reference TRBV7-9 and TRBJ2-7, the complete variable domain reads DTGVSQNPRHKITKRGQNVTFRCDPISEHNRLYWYRQTLGQGPEFLTYFQNEAQLEKSRLLSDRFSAERPKGSFSTLEIQRTEQGDSAMYLCASSHTTGRKIDEQYFGPGTRLTVT.

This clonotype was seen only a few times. CDR3 bases: TGTGCCAGCAGTTATCGGGACAGGGTCCACGAGCAGTACTTC. Translation: CASSYRDRVHEQYF. The chain joins TRBV6-5 to TRBJ2-7; TRBD1 agrees at 9 bases. Germline CDR1 is MNHEY and CDR2 is SVGAGI. After removal of 3 bases from V and 5 bases from J, the junction contained 5 bases not matched to a gene. This CDR3 region has 14 residues.

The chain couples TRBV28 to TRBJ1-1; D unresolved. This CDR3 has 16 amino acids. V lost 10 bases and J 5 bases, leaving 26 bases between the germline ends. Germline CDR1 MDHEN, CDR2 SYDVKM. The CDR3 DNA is TGTGCCACGACGCCATATGGTGGAGGTTCAAGGACTGAAGCTTTCTTT. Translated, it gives CATTPYGGGSRTEAFF.